The 25 T cell receptor beta chains below were found in one sample sequenced in a study of blood T cells in healthy people across ages. Then a second PCR, running about 6 to 12 cycles, was carried out with a sample-barcoded 5' primer and a J-beta primer mix. A single record per CDR3 protein comes from TCRdb applying MiXCR to the 5' RACE reads. The repertoire includes 850,000 to 950,000 distinct CDR3 sequences, around 30% of them detected once, and approximately 15% sits in the top ten. What was sequenced was blood. The receptors here all came from a woman aged 80 or over in good health.

This clonotype was observed a single time. Sequence at one end of the junction differs from germline and may be a read error. The V call is TRBV18, the J call TRBJ1-2; the D gene is possibly TRBD1 (5 bases). This CDR3 has 13 residues. Germline V CDR1 and CDR2: KGHSH, LQKENI. CDR3 amino acids: CASSPGQDYDYTF. The CDR3 DNA follows: TGTGCCAGCTCACCCGGACAAGATTATGACTACACCTTC.

This chain's CDR3 is CASSVAGGTTGELFF. For the CDR3, the DNA is TGTGCCAGCAGCGTAGCGGGGGGTACTACCGGGGAGCTGTTTTTT. This chain joins TRBV9 and TRBJ2-2; TRBD2 matches 7 bases. This CDR3 is 15 amino acids long. Trimming removed 0 bases from V and 5 bases from J; junction bases left unmatched: 4. Germline assignment: CDR1 SGDLS and CDR2 YYNGEE.

The genes are TRBV4-1 and TRBJ2-1, with TRBD1 identical over 7 bases. The DNA end lines up better with TRBJ2-7; the J call may be wrong. CDR3 length: 16 amino acids. CDR1 and CDR2 from the germline V gene are MGHRA and YSYEKL. CDR3 bases: TGCGCCAGCAGCCAAGAGGGGCCAGGGGGTCTCGACGAGCAGTACTTC. This sequence encodes CASSQEGPGGLDEQYF.

Notes on this clonotype: This may come from a read error, since a much larger clone is one base off. This chain uses TRBV3-1 with TRBJ2-7; tentative D call: TRBD1 (7 bases). Trimming stripped 0 bases from V and 7 bases from J, with 16 bases between. Germline V gives CDR1 LGHDT, CDR2 YNNKEL (reference sequence). The length of the CDR3 is 15 residues. The DNA of the CDR3 is TGTGCCAGCAGCCAAGACCAGGGGGGTTACAATGAGCAGTACTTC. Its translation: CASSQDQGGYNEQYF.

This clonotype showed up many times. The gene calls are TRBV6-2 or TRBV6-3 and TRBJ2-5, with D unclear. This CDR3 region has 15 residues. CDR1 is MNHEY, CDR2 SVGEGT, per germline. V was cut by 8 bases and J by 1 base, with 17 bases left in between. The CDR3 here is CASGRPTLLQETQYF. The CDR3 coding sequence is TGTGCCAGCGGAAGACCCACCTTACTCCAAGAGACCCAGTACTTC.

This clonotype has a count of ten or more. V gene TRBV18 combines with J gene TRBJ1-2, with D uncertain. The ends were cut back, 3 bases at V and 8 bases at J, with 19 bases in the middle. Germline CDR1 KGHSH, CDR2 LQKENI. There are 15 residues in the CDR3. The CDR3 DNA is TGTGCCAGCTCACCCCGACAAGCACCATCAGAGGGCTACACCTTC. Translating it yields CASSPRQAPSEGYTF.

The chain links TRBV7-9 to TRBJ2-5; TRBD1 might be the D (5 bases). Germline values: CDR1 SEHNR, CDR2 FQNEAQ (reference sequence). V lost 5 bases to trimming and J lost 11 bases, with 27 bases between them. CDR3 length equals 16 residues. CDR3 sequence reads: CASSLVWADTVNEQYF. In DNA, the CDR3 is TGTGCCAGCAGCCTGGTGTGGGCGGACACAGTCAATGAGCAGTACTTC. The variable domain in full, with the rest retrieved from reference TRBV7-9 and TRBJ2-5, is DTGVSQNPRHKITKRGQNVTFRCDPISEHNRLYWYRQTLGQGPEFLTYFQNEAQLEKSRLLSDRFSAERPKGSFSTLEIQRTEQGDSAMYLCASSLVWADTVNEQYFGPGTRLLVL.

The chain joins TRBV20-1 to TRBJ2-7, with 7 bases lining up with TRBD2. J lost 7 bases, V lost 5 bases, and 11 bases had no gene match. The CDR3 spans 13 residues. CDR1 DFQATT and CDR2 SNEGSKA come from the germline V gene (reference sequence). The CDR3 reads CSALGGGNNEQYF. The CDR3 DNA follows: TGCAGTGCTCTGGGCGGGGGTAACAATGAGCAGTACTTC.

About this clonotype itself: This may be a read error, as it is one base from a much larger clone. V gene TRBV6-2 or TRBV6-3 combines with J gene TRBJ2-1; the match to TRBD2 covers 8 bases. The CDR3 contains 16 residues. Germline-derived CDR1 and CDR2 are MNHEY and SVGEGT. CDR3 nucleotides: TGTGCCGGCAGTCGTAGTGGGACGGGGGGGTTCAATGAGCAGTTCTTC. Encoded protein: CAGSRSGTGGFNEQFF.

This clonotype has a handful of counts. Given a much more abundant clone one base away, this may be a read error. The chain uses TRBV7-2 and TRBJ2-7; D possibly corresponds to TRBD2 (5 bases). CDR1 SGHTA and CDR2 FQGNSA come from the germline V gene. The CDR3 is 12 residues long. With 3 bases removed from V and 7 bases from J, the gap between germline ends came to 10 bases. The CDR3 spells CASSFSSNEQYF. DNA for the CDR3: TGTGCCAGCAGCTTCTCTAGCAATGAGCAGTACTTC.

Turning to this clonotype: One base away lies a much larger clone, so this may be a sequencing read error. V gene TRBV6-2 or TRBV6-3 combines with J gene TRBJ2-3, with D unresolved. V was clipped by 8 bases and J by 2 bases, with 11 bases between them. CDR1 and CDR2 (germline): MNHEY, SVGEGT. The CDR3 runs to 13 residues. The CDR3 region is CASPRDITDTQYF. DNA of the CDR3: TGTGCCAGCCCTCGCGACATCACAGATACGCAGTATTTT.

V and J are TRBV27 and TRBJ1-2, with a tentative D call TRBD1 (5 bases). CDR1 MNHEY and CDR2 SMNVEV come from the germline V gene (reference sequence). CDR3 length: 14 residues. The V end was cut by 5 bases, the J end by 4 bases, with 14 bases between. CDR3 nucleotides: TGTGCCAGCAGTAAAGACAGCTTAGTCTATGGCTACACCTTC. Encoded protein: CASSKDSLVYGYTF.

As to this clonotype: A read error may explain this, as a much larger clone is one base away. V and J are TRBV25-1 and TRBJ2-5; the D gene is possibly TRBD2 (7 bases). CDR3 length: 14 amino acids. Trimming left V 6 bases short and J 5 bases short, with 16 bases between. Germline loops: CDR1 MGHDK, CDR2 SYGVNS. CDR3: CASSPWGGRETQYF. The CDR3 region has the DNA TGTGCCAGCAGCCCCTGGGGGGGCCGGGAGACCCAGTACTTC.

The V gene is TRBV7-2, the J gene TRBJ1-6, with D hard to call. CDR3 size: 12 residues. From germline, CDR1 is SGHTA and CDR2 FQGNSA. V lost 0 bases, J lost 14 bases, and 8 bases lay in between. CDR3 in DNA: TGTGCCAGCAGCTTAGCAAGGAATTCCCTCCACTTT. This codes for CASSLARNSLHF. The complete variable domain, with remaining parts taken from reference TRBV7-2 and TRBJ1-6, reads GAGVSQSPSNKVTEKGKDVELRCDPISGHTALYWYRQSLGQGLEFLIYFQGNSAPDKSGLPSDRFSAERTGGSVSTLTIQRTQQEDSAVYLCASSLARNSLHFGNGTRLTVT.

This clonotype showed up many times. The chain carries TRBV10-3 and TRBJ2-5; the D is unclear. CDR1 and CDR2 from the germline V gene are ENHRY and SYGVKD. Trimming left V 7 bases short and J 2 bases short, with 11 bases between. This CDR3 spans 13 amino acids. CDR3: CAITRTIQETQYF. The CDR3 nucleotides read TGTGCCATCACCCGGACGATACAAGAGACCCAGTACTTC.

This clonotype appeared many times. This chain's CDR3 is CASFASGAYEQYF. The CDR3 DNA follows: TGTGCCAGCTTTGCAAGCGGGGCCTACGAGCAGTACTTC. V gene TRBV12-3 or TRBV12-4 combines with J gene TRBJ2-7; 7 bases align to TRBD2. V gave up 8 bases and J gave up 2 bases; unmatched junction bases: 6. This CDR3 spans 13 amino acids.

The V and J genes are TRBV6-2 or TRBV6-3 and TRBJ2-2, with TRBD2 matching 11 bases. The length of the CDR3 is 15 residues. Trimming at V came to 6 bases and at J to 7 bases, leaving 7 bases not matched to a gene. Germline loops: CDR1 MNHEY, CDR2 SVGEGT. Here the CDR3 reads CASSLGTSGYGELFF. CDR3 bases: TGTGCCAGCAGCCTTGGGACTAGCGGTTACGGGGAGCTGTTTTTT.

This clonotype has a handful of counts. The gene calls are TRBV16 and TRBJ1-1; D not resolved. The CDR3 length is 13 residues. With 3 bases removed from V and 0 bases from J, the gap between germline ends came to 5 bases. Germline CDR1 is KGHSY and CDR2 is FQNENV. The CDR3 region is CASSHNMNTEAFF. The CDR3 nucleotides are TGTGCCAGCAGCCACAACATGAACACTGAAGCTTTCTTT.

This clonotype was picked up a small number of times. The chain links TRBV2 to TRBJ1-1; tentative D call: TRBD1 (6 bases). The ends were cut back, 6 bases at V and 1 base at J, with 15 bases in the middle. CDR1 SNHLY and CDR2 FYNNEI come from the germline V gene. The CDR3 length is 15 residues. CDR3 amino acids: CASRANRERNTEAFF. DNA for the CDR3: TGTGCCAGCAGAGCAAACAGGGAGAGGAACACTGAAGCTTTCTTT. Full variable domain (missing parts from reference TRBV2 and TRBJ1-1): EPEVTQTPSHQVTQMGQEVILRCVPISNHLYFYWYRQILGQKVEFLVSFYNNEISEKSEIFDDQFSVERPDGSNFTLKIRSTKLEDSAMYFCASRANRERNTEAFFGQGTRLTVV.

The rearrangement joins TRBV7-2 to TRBJ2-3; 7 bases fit TRBD1. Germline lookup yields CDR1 SGHTA and CDR2 FQGNSA. Unmatched junction bases numbered 7, after V lost 5 bases and J lost 2 bases. The CDR3 contains 15 residues. The CDR3 here is CASSDNRGFTDTQYF. CDR3 DNA sequence: TGTGCCAGCAGCGACAACAGGGGATTCACAGATACGCAGTATTTT.

V gene TRBV7-4 combines with J gene TRBJ2-7, with D maybe TRBD2 (5 bases). This CDR3 is 15 amino acids long. Trimming cost V 6 bases and J 1 base, with 16 bases left between them. Germline CDR1 SGHVT, CDR2 SQSDAQ. The CDR3 coding sequence is TGTGCCAGCAGTTTCCGCCGTGAGCGGTCCTACGAGCAGTACTTC. This encodes CASSFRRERSYEQYF.

The rearrangement links TRBV19 to TRBJ1-4; 7 positions agree with TRBD1. Losses at the gene ends were 5 bases for V and 3 bases for J; bases not matched to a gene: 6. This CDR3 region has 15 residues. CDR1 and CDR2 from the germline V gene are LNHDA and SQIVND (reference sequence). The CDR3 spells CASSGYRGPNEKLFF. CDR3 nucleotides: TGTGCCAGTAGTGGTTACAGGGGACCTAATGAAAAACTGTTTTTT.

This clonotype was counted only a few times. The chain couples TRBV20-1 to TRBJ2-3; 8 bases line up with TRBD1. The CDR3 covers 15 residues. Per germline, CDR1 DFQATT and CDR2 SNEGSKA (reference sequence). Unmatched junction bases numbered 3, after V lost 0 bases and J lost 1 base. The CDR3: CSARDEDRGTDTQYF. For the CDR3, the DNA is TGCAGTGCTAGAGATGAGGACAGGGGCACAGATACGCAGTATTTT.

About this clonotype itself: This may be a read error: a much more frequent sequence differs by one nucleotide. V is TRBV7-2 and J is TRBJ1-4; D remains unclear. Trimming cost V 5 bases and J 16 bases, with 29 bases left between them. Germline V gives CDR1 SGHTA, CDR2 FQGNSA. The CDR3 has 16 residues. This CDR3 is CASSPEGPGKSLRRFF. The CDR3 nucleotides read TGTGCCAGCAGCCCCGAGGGTCCGGGCAAAAGCCTGAGACGGTTTTTT.

V gene TRBV4-3 combines with J gene TRBJ2-7; a possible D gene is TRBD2 (5 bases). V was clipped by 0 bases and J by 7 bases, with 19 bases between them. Germline V lookup: CDR1 LGHNA, CDR2 YSLEER. The length of the CDR3 is 16 residues. In DNA form, the CDR3 reads TGCGCCAGCAGCCAAGATTACCGGGAACCCCCAAGGGAGCAGTACTTC. It translates to CASSQDYREPPREQYF.